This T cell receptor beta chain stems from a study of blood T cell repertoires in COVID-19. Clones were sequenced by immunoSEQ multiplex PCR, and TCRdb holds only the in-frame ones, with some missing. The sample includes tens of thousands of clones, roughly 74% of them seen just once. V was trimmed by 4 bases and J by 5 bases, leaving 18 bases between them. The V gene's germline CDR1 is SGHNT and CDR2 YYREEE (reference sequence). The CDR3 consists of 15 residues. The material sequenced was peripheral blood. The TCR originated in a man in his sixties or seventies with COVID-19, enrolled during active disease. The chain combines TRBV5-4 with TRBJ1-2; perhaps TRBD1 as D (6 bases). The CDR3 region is CASSLDSTGRYGYTF. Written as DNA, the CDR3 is TGTGCCAGCAGCCTAGACTCTACAGGGCGGTATGGCTACACCTTC.